These 31 T cell receptor beta chains came from one sample sequenced in a study of Graves' ophthalmopathy and Graves' hyperthyroidism. RNA transcripts were the template, and TCR beta CDR3 regions were amplified from them. After a first-round RT-PCR with HTBI primers, a second-round multiplex PCR was run. A single record per CDR3 protein comes from TCRdb applying MiXCR to the multiplex PCR reads. The sample carries around 1,000,000 distinct CDR3 sequences, 35% to 40% recorded once. Sequenced: peripheral blood or thyroid tissue (not recorded which). The origin of the receptors is an adult man with Graves' hyperthyroidism.

The genes are TRBV7-2 and TRBJ2-2; D is possibly TRBD2 (6 bases). CDR1 is SGHTA, CDR2 FQGNSA, per germline. V lost 6 bases and J 6 bases, leaving 20 bases between the germline ends. CDR3 length: 16 amino acids. DNA for the CDR3: TGTGCCAGCAGGAGCGGAGGGTTTAGTATGCCCGGGGAGCTGTTTTTT. Amino acid sequence: CASRSGGFSMPGELFF.

This clonotype was counted ten times or more. This rearrangement joins TRBV2 to TRBJ1-5; D call uncertain. The V and J ends lost 6 bases and 7 bases respectively, with 10 bases between them. Germline loops: CDR1 SNHLY, CDR2 FYNNEI. The CDR3 has 12 residues. The CDR3 DNA is TGTGCCAGCAGACAAAGACAACAGCCCCAGCATTTT. This codes for CASRQRQQPQHF. The full variable domain, its missing parts supplied by reference TRBV2 and TRBJ1-5, is EPEVTQTPSHQVTQMGQEVILRCVPISNHLYFYWYRQILGQKVEFLVSFYNNEISEKSEIFDDQFSVERPDGSNFTLKIRSTKLEDSAMYFCASRQRQQPQHFGDGTRLSIL.

Only a few counts were recorded for this clonotype. One end of the junction fails to match germline, which may point to a read error. V gene TRBV7-9 combines with J gene TRBJ2-7; TRBD1 matches at 9 bases. The CDR3 extends over 18 amino acids. Germline V gene data show CDR1 as SEHNR and CDR2 as FQNEAQ (reference sequence). The CDR3 sequence: CVSSSPEGQGGFRSKQYF. CDR3 nucleotide sequence: TGTGTCAGCAGCTCTCCCGAGGGACAGGGAGGTTTTAGGAGCAAGCAGTACTTC.

The chain employs TRBV10-3 and TRBJ2-7, with TRBD2 as a possible D gene (7 bases). The CDR3 is made up of 15 amino acids. With 3 bases removed from V and 2 bases from J, the gap between germline ends came to 14 bases. Germline lookup yields CDR1 ENHRY and CDR2 SYGVKD. Here the CDR3 reads CAISEGGGATYEQYF. Here the CDR3 DNA reads TGTGCCATCAGTGAAGGGGGGGGGGCAACCTACGAGCAGTACTTC.

This rearrangement joins TRBV28 to TRBJ2-2; D may be TRBD1 or TRBD2 (6 bases each). The length of the CDR3 is 16 residues. Germline values: CDR1 MDHEN, CDR2 SYDVKM. V lost 7 bases to trimming and J lost 2 bases, with 17 bases between them. This CDR3 is CASTQWGAPNTGELFF. The CDR3 DNA reads as TGTGCCAGCACCCAGTGGGGGGCCCCCAACACCGGGGAGCTGTTTTTT.

A word on this clonotype: A much larger clone lies one base from this, so it may be a read error. The chain couples TRBV10-3 to TRBJ2-7; the D gene could be TRBD1 or TRBD2 (5 bases each). The CDR3 is 12 residues long. The ends were cut back, 9 bases at V and 3 bases at J, with 12 bases in the middle. Germline V gene sequence: CDR1 ENHRY, CDR2 SYGVKD. CDR3 sequence reads: CAIRDGYYEQYF. The CDR3 coding sequence is TGTGCCATTAGGGACGGGTACTACGAGCAGTACTTC.

This clonotype came up once. This chain connects TRBV5-5 to TRBJ2-7; 7 bases fit TRBD1. Germline V CDR1 and CDR2: SGHKS, YYEKEE (reference sequence). This CDR3 contains 14 residues. V lost 5 bases to trimming and J lost 3 bases; unmatched junction nucleotides: 8. CDR3: CASRPRQGNYEQYF. In DNA form, the CDR3 reads TGTGCCAGCAGGCCGAGACAGGGAAACTACGAGCAGTACTTC.

A word on this clonotype: The CDR3 end shows no conserved phenylalanine or tryptophan, and so a read error is likely. The rearrangement links TRBV6-5 to TRBJ2-7; 8 positions agree with TRBD1. The CDR3 runs to 14 residues. Per the germline V gene, CDR1 is MNHEY and CDR2 is SVGAGI. With V trimmed by 8 bases and J by 0 bases, 6 bases remained unmatched. CDR3 coding DNA: TGTGCCAGCCTTGGACAGGGTGACTCCTACGAGCAGTACTAC. Protein: CASLGQGDSYEQYY.

This clonotype has only a few counts. This sequence joins TRBV12-3 or TRBV12-4 and TRBJ1-1; D is unresolved. V lost 2 bases to trimming and J lost 1 base, with 11 bases between them. The CDR3 runs 15 residues. In nucleotides, the CDR3 is TGTGCCAGCAGTTTATCCGGAGGCTCGAACACTGAAGCTTTCTTT. This encodes CASSLSGGSNTEAFF.

This clonotype was detected many times. This rearrangement joins TRBV2 to TRBJ1-5; possibly TRBD1 for D (5 bases). Trimming removed 6 bases at V and 3 bases at J, with 12 bases between. Germline V gene sequence: CDR1 SNHLY, CDR2 FYNNEI. This CDR3 is 14 amino acids long. Here the CDR3 DNA reads TGTGCCAGCAGCAGGGACGGTCCCAATCAGCCCCAGCATTTT. Protein sequence: CASSRDGPNQPQHF.

This clonotype was found many times. The chain couples TRBV5-4 to TRBJ2-5; perhaps D is TRBD1 or TRBD2 (6 bases each). The CDR3 spans 15 residues. Germline loops: CDR1 SGHNT, CDR2 YYREEE (reference sequence). The germline V and J ends were trimmed by 6 bases and 5 bases, with 20 bases remaining between them. The CDR3 DNA reads TGTGCCAGCAAGGGGGGTCAGGGGCTTGCGGAGACCCAGTACTTC. This gives the protein CASKGGQGLAETQYF.

There are many counts of this clonotype. The chain employs TRBV7-9 and TRBJ1-3, with no clear D. This CDR3 region has 16 residues. Trimming removed 3 bases from V and 3 bases from J, with 15 bases in between. Germline V gene lookup returns CDR1 SEHNR and CDR2 FQNEAQ (reference sequence). The CDR3 here is CASSLSFGLDGNTIYF. The CDR3 DNA follows: TGTGCCAGCAGCTTGTCATTCGGGTTGGATGGAAACACCATATATTTT. Complete variable domain (other parts from reference TRBV7-9 and TRBJ1-3): DTGVSQNPRHKITKRGQNVTFRCDPISEHNRLYWYRQTLGQGPEFLTYFQNEAQLEKSRLLSDRFSAERPKGSFSTLEIQRTEQGDSAMYLCASSLSFGLDGNTIYFGEGSWLTVV.

This chain joins TRBV10-3 and TRBJ2-7; the D gene could be TRBD1 or TRBD2 (5 bases each). This CDR3 has 14 amino acids. The germline V gene encodes CDR1 ENHRY and CDR2 SYGVKD. Trimming cost V 6 bases and J 2 bases, with 14 bases left between them. In DNA form, the CDR3 reads TGTGCCATCAGCATCCGGGACCGGCCCTACGAGCAGTACTTC. It codes for CAISIRDRPYEQYF.

The chain combines TRBV14 with TRBJ1-2; no clear D gene. Per the germline V gene, CDR1 is SGHDN and CDR2 is FVKESK. There are 16 residues in the CDR3. Trimming took off 0 bases at V and 6 bases at J, with 17 bases between the two ends. This CDR3 reads CASSQEFDRPVNGYTF. For the CDR3, the DNA is TGTGCCAGCAGCCAAGAGTTTGATAGGCCAGTAAATGGCTACACCTTC.

The chain's CDR3 is CASSVADGGSTYEQYF. The CDR3 DNA reads as TGTGCCAGCAGCGTAGCTGATGGCGGATCCACCTACGAGCAGTACTTC. The V and J genes are TRBV9 and TRBJ2-7, with no clear D. Germline CDR1 SGDLS, CDR2 YYNGEE. CDR3 size: 16 residues. V dropped 0 bases and J dropped 2 bases, with 15 bases sitting between them.

The rearrangement uses TRBV29-1 and TRBJ2-5; the match to TRBD1 covers 7 bases. After removal of 6 bases from V and 5 bases from J, the junction contained 9 bases not matched to a gene. The CDR3 totals 13 residues. CDR1 and CDR2 (germline): SQVTM, ANQGSEA. Written as DNA, the CDR3 is TGCAGCGTCCTCAAGGGGGCCTCGGAGACCCAGTACTTC. It is translated as CSVLKGASETQYF.

A remark on this clonotype: Lacking the conserved final phenylalanine or tryptophan, this CDR3 likely reflects a read error. The genes are TRBV4-3 and TRBJ2-5; D is possibly TRBD2 (5 bases). CDR1 is LGHNA, CDR2 YSLEER, per germline. The ends were cut back, 0 bases at V and 5 bases at J, with 16 bases in the middle. This CDR3 has 16 residues. The CDR3 reads CASSQESSRLGETQYL. Here the CDR3 DNA reads TGCGCCAGCAGCCAAGAATCTAGCCGGTTAGGTGAGACCCAGTACCTC.

Points on this clonotype: A junction end diverges from the germline sequence, so it may reflect a read error. V and J are TRBV11-2 and TRBJ1-3, with D hard to call. There are 14 residues in the CDR3. The V gene's germline CDR1 is SGHAT and CDR2 FQNNGV. The CDR3 sequence is CASSSGSSGNTVYF. In DNA form, the CDR3 reads TGTGCCAGCAGCTCGGGCAGCTCTGGAAACACCGTATATTTT.

J is TRBJ1-2 and V is TRBV12-3 or TRBV12-4, with a weak D call TRBD1 (5 bases). Trimming left V 7 bases short and J 10 bases short, with 16 bases between. The CDR3 is made up of 12 amino acids. The chain's CDR3 is CASTPDTSVYTF. CDR3 bases: TGTGCCAGCACCCCGGACACGTCGGTCTACACCTTC.

This clonotype was counted many times. V gene TRBV6-6 combines with J gene TRBJ2-7, with TRBD2 matching 8 bases. Germline assignment: CDR1 MNHNY and CDR2 SVGAGI (reference sequence). Unmatched junction bases numbered 6, after V lost 10 bases and J lost 4 bases. The CDR3 totals 12 residues. CDR3 protein: CATSGGVYEQYF. The CDR3 nucleotides read TGTGCCACCAGCGGGGGAGTATACGAGCAGTACTTC.

The rearrangement uses TRBV29-1 and TRBJ1-1; 9 bases line up with TRBD1. The CDR3 loop spans 12 amino acids. J lost 11 bases, V lost 6 bases, and 10 bases had no gene match. The germline CDR1 and CDR2 sequences are SQVTM and ANQGSEA. CDR3 bases: TGCAGCGTGGGCACAGGGGGCGAGTTGGCTTTCTTT. Translation gives CSVGTGGELAFF.

Points on this clonotype: This may stem from a read error, because a much larger clone lies one nucleotide away. V gene TRBV24-1 combines with J gene TRBJ2-2; perhaps TRBD1 as D (6 bases). CDR3 length equals 16 residues. Per germline, CDR1 KGHDR and CDR2 SFDVKD. For the CDR3, the DNA is TGTGCCACCAGTGATTTGAAGTCAGGGGTCACCGGGGAGCCGTTTTTT. This translates into CATSDLKSGVTGEPFF.

The chain recombines TRBV11-3 with TRBJ2-6; 7 bases agree with TRBD1. Germline lookup yields CDR1 SGHNT and CDR2 YENEEA. J gave up 14 bases and V 5 bases, and 9 bases lay outside the gene matches. The length of the CDR3 is 13 residues. CDR3 amino acids: CASSEEGQTILTF. CDR3 nucleotide sequence: TGTGCCAGCAGCGAAGAGGGACAGACGATCCTGACTTTC.

The V gene is TRBV25-1, the J gene TRBJ2-7; 8 nucleotides align to TRBD2. The trim removed 1 base at V and 2 bases at J, leaving 4 bases unmatched. The CDR3 loop spans 15 amino acids. CDR1 is MGHDK and CDR2 is SYGVNS in the germline V gene. The CDR3 DNA reads as TGTGCCAGCAGTGAATTCCCGGGGGGGCCCTACGAGCAGTACTTC. Protein product: CASSEFPGGPYEQYF.

This clonotype has just one count. The chain joins TRBV7-2 to TRBJ2-1, with D tentatively TRBD2 (5 bases). This CDR3 comprises 14 residues. V was pared by 8 bases and J by 2 bases, with 13 bases between. Germline V gene lookup returns CDR1 SGHTA and CDR2 FQGNSA. CDR3 DNA: TGTGCCAGCTCGTCGGCGGGTACCTACAATGAGCAGTTCTTC. It is translated as CASSSAGTYNEQFF.

This sequence joins TRBV5-5 and TRBJ2-7; D gene uncertain. From germline, CDR1 is SGHKS and CDR2 YYEKEE (reference sequence). The V end lost 5 bases, the J end lost 3 bases, and 12 bases lay between the germline ends. The CDR3 covers 13 residues. Here the CDR3 reads CASSFGPRYEQYF. CDR3 in DNA: TGTGCCAGCAGTTTCGGACCCCGCTACGAGCAGTACTTC.

CDR3 sequence reads: CASIPGQGYGYTF. The CDR3 DNA sequence: TGTGCCAGTATTCCGGGACAGGGTTACGGCTACACCTTC. V gene TRBV19 combines with J gene TRBJ1-2, with TRBD1 matching over 9 bases. This CDR3 has 13 amino acids. The junction had 8 bases not matched to a gene; V was cut back by 7 bases and J by 8 bases. The germline CDR1 and CDR2 sequences are LNHDA and SQIVND (reference sequence).

This clonotype was detected many times. This rearrangement joins TRBV12-3 or TRBV12-4 to TRBJ1-5; no reliable D call. V lost 5 bases and J lost 5, with 10 bases in between. CDR3 size: 13 residues. CDR3 DNA sequence: TGTGCCAGCAGTCCCTCTCGGGATCAGCCCCAGCATTTT. It translates to CASSPSRDQPQHF.

This clonotype was observed many times. The chain uses TRBV19 and TRBJ1-5; TRBD1 is a possible D gene (5 bases). V was pared by 0 bases and J by 5 bases, with 14 bases between. This CDR3 has 16 amino acids. Per germline, CDR1 LNHDA and CDR2 SQIVND (reference sequence). The CDR3 DNA is TGTGCCAGTAGTATAGATGTGGCCAGGGTAGATCAGCCCCAGCATTTT. The encoded protein is CASSIDVARVDQPQHF.

The V and J genes are TRBV29-1 and TRBJ2-6; a possible D gene is TRBD1 (6 bases). V was cut by 7 bases and J by 7 bases, with 8 bases left in between. CDR1 SQVTM and CDR2 ANQGSEA come from the germline V gene. The CDR3 runs 11 residues. The CDR3 is CSGGTANVLTF. The CDR3 nucleotides read TGCAGCGGAGGGACAGCCAACGTCCTGACTTTC.

This clonotype has just a few counts. The rearrangement joins TRBV6-2 or TRBV6-3 to TRBJ1-5, with unresolved D. CDR3 length: 15 residues. V lost 0 bases, J lost 7 bases, and 13 bases lay in between. The germline gives CDR1 MNHEY, CDR2 SVGEGT. CDR3 region: CASSYSMVRRQPQHF. CDR3 DNA sequence: TGTGCCAGCAGTTACTCGATGGTCAGGAGGCAGCCCCAGCATTTT.